The table lists the clone carrying this T cell receptor (beta chain) with a few counts. Generated by immunoSEQ multiplex PCR, the TCRdb table keeps only in-frame clones and is missing some. The table records approximately 700,000 clones, around 73% of them present only once. The data derive from a study of shared clonotypes between healthy human individuals. Trimming at V came to 5 bases and at J to 3 bases, leaving 5 bases not matched to a gene. The CDR3 runs 14 residues. Germline V gene data show CDR1 as MGHDK and CDR2 as SYGVNS. This clonotype was obtained from a woman aged 25 to 39 in good health. This rearrangement joins TRBV25-1 to TRBJ1-1, with 8 bases matching TRBD1. The material sequenced was memory CD4+ T cells sorted from blood. Subset described: CD45RA-negative fraction. The CDR3 bases are TGTGCCAGCAGTCCCACAGGGGGACACACTGAAGCTTTCTTT. Its protein is CASSPTGGHTEAFF.